This passage covers 9 T cell receptor beta chains from one sample sequenced in a study of T-cell memory formation after mild COVID-19. TCRdb independently ran MiXCR on the 5' RACE reads; one entry per CDR3 protein. The data contain roughly 380,000 distinct CDR3 sequences, 25% to 30% of them singletons. Specimen: PBMCs or a T cell subset sorted from them (not recorded which). These receptors all come from an adult woman who had mild COVID-19 (a few samples of this study predate the infection). Cell type and time point are not known.

The chain recombines TRBV6-5 with TRBJ2-1; D remains ambiguous. The CDR3 runs 12 residues. The germline V gene has CDR1 MNHEY and CDR2 SVGAGI. Trimming pared 0 bases from V and 7 bases from J, leaving 4 bases between. As DNA, the CDR3 is TGTGCCAGCAGTTACTCGCAGAATGAGCAGTTCTTC. This sequence encodes CASSYSQNEQFF.

The table lists this clonotype with a few counts. The CDR3 DNA sequence: TGCAGCGTCGCGAGGGGGAATGAGCAGTTCTTC. The encoded protein is CSVARGNEQFF. This chain connects TRBV29-1 to TRBJ2-1; tentatively, D is TRBD1 (6 bases). The germline gives CDR1 SQVTM, CDR2 ANQGSEA. CDR3 length: 11 residues. Trimming removed 6 bases from V and 7 bases from J, with 10 bases in between.

This clonotype appeared many times. The chain is built from TRBV7-9 and TRBJ2-2; D is ambiguous. The CDR3 consists of 12 residues. The germline V gene has CDR1 SEHNR and CDR2 FQNEAQ (reference sequence). V gave up 5 bases and J gave up 6 bases, with 7 bases separating them. The CDR3 DNA reads as TGTGCCAGCAGCCCCGGTCCCGGGGAGCTGTTTTTT. It codes for CASSPGPGELFF.

The sample holds a few counts of this clonotype. CDR3 DNA: TGTGCCAGCAGTTTCCGGACCTATAGCGGGAGGCCCACAGATACGCAGTATTTT. This encodes CASSFRTYSGRPTDTQYF. The genes are TRBV27 and TRBJ2-3; 10 bases map to TRBD2. J was trimmed by 2 bases and V by 3 bases; bases with no gene match: 11. The CDR3 is 18 amino acids. CDR1 and CDR2 from the germline V gene are MNHEY and SMNVEV (reference sequence).

This chain connects TRBV24-1 to TRBJ2-2; D not resolved. Per the germline V gene, CDR1 is KGHDR and CDR2 is SFDVKD. V dropped 6 bases and J dropped 6 bases, with 7 bases sitting between them. The CDR3 is 12 residues long. The CDR3 DNA is TGTGCCACCAGTTCATGGGCCGGGGAGCTGTTTTTT. Translating gives CATSSWAGELFF.

J is TRBJ2-5 and V is TRBV19; D is perhaps TRBD2 (6 bases). Trimming left V 5 bases short and J 0 bases short, with 13 bases between. The CDR3 has 15 amino acids. CDR1 is LNHDA, CDR2 SQIVND, per germline (reference sequence). Here the CDR3 DNA reads TGTGCCAGTAGTCACCGGGACTGGTACCAAGAGACCCAGTACTTC. It specifies CASSHRDWYQETQYF.

The chain combines TRBV30 with TRBJ2-1; D might be TRBD1 (5 bases). The V end lost 5 bases, the J end lost 1 base, and 9 bases lay between the germline ends. The CDR3 is 13 residues long. The germline V gene encodes CDR1 GTSNPN and CDR2 SVGIG (reference sequence). DNA for the CDR3: TGTGCCTGGGGGGCGGTATCCTACAATGAGCAGTTCTTC. Protein sequence: CAWGAVSYNEQFF. Combining the CDR3 with reference TRBV30 and TRBJ2-1 gives the whole variable domain SQTIHQWPATLVQPVGSPLSLECTVEGTSNPNLYWYRQAAGRGLQLLFYSVGIGQISSEVPQNLSASRPQDRQFILSSKKLLLSDSGFYLCAWGAVSYNEQFFGPGTRLTVL.

This clonotype showed up just a few times. The genes are TRBV5-4 and TRBJ2-3, with D tentatively TRBD1 or TRBD2 (5 bases each). V lost 2 bases and J lost 6, with 16 bases in between. This CDR3 is built from 15 residues. Germline CDR1 reads SGHNT; CDR2 reads YYREEE (reference sequence). The CDR3 nucleotides read TGTGCCAGCAGCTTTAGTCCCACGGGGACGGATACGCAGTATTTT. Its protein is CASSFSPTGTDTQYF.

This clonotype came up a few times. J is TRBJ2-5 and V is TRBV4-2, with 9 positions matching TRBD1. Losses at the gene ends were 4 bases for V and 5 bases for J; bases not matched to a gene: 8. Germline loops: CDR1 LGHNA, CDR2 YNFKEQ. This CDR3 comprises 15 residues. The CDR3 loop reads CASSPGDRDGETQYF. CDR3 sequence (DNA): TGTGCCAGCAGCCCCGGGGACAGGGACGGGGAGACCCAGTACTTC.